A single T cell receptor (beta chain) is shown here with its context. Its antigen is still unknown. The entry originates in a study of cytomegalovirus exposure and HLA in healthy donors. Measured with immunoSEQ multiplex PCR; TCRdb has only the in-frame clones, and not every one. This table holds 260,000 or so clones, 90% found once. Study-wide points: There were a few CMV-associated chains whose specificity for CMV antigens was confirmed in vitro. Reportedly, diagnosis of cytomegalovirus status by the classifier showed high specificity and sensitivity. Within the roughly 120 validation repertoires, first-cohort TCR clusters tended to co-occur, according to a later analysis. Usually a TCR sequence was rare, but some public TCRs were found in many donors.

Germline V gives CDR1 MGHDK, CDR2 SYGVNS. Trimming took off 6 bases at V and 6 bases at J, with 6 bases between the two ends. CDR3 length: 10 amino acids. The sequencing input was PBMCs. The gene calls are TRBV25-1 and TRBJ2-7, with D hard to call. The source is a woman younger than 45 in good health and CMV-seronegative. In DNA form, the CDR3 reads TGTGCCAGCAGCGCCCGCGAGCAGTACTTC. Translation: CASSAREQYF.